This T cell receptor (beta chain) came from a study of cytotoxic CD8 clonotypes in ibrutinib-treated CLL. Only in-frame clones appear in the TCRdb table, and some are missing; sequencing was by immunoSEQ multiplex PCR. The table has fewer than 400,000 clones, under 70% seen once. V lost 6 bases and J lost 5, with 10 bases in between. The CDR3 is made up of 13 amino acids. CDR1 ENHRY and CDR2 SYGVKD come from the germline V gene. This sequence joins TRBV10-3 and TRBJ2-2; tentatively, D is TRBD1 (6 bases). The sequence was collected from a human donor with chronic lymphocytic leukemia. The material sequenced was PBMCs, taken after 36 months of ibrutinib treatment. The DNA of the CDR3 is TGTGCCATCAGCCCGCAGGGGACCGGGGAGCTGTTTTTT. Translating gives CAISPQGTGELFF.